The source of this T cell receptor beta chain is a study of HIV-infected patients and healthy controls. Alpha and beta constant-region primers primed reverse transcription of around 500 ng RNA. Using multiplexing indices, alpha and beta chain libraries were generated apart by chain-specific third strand synthesis. TCRdb used MiXCR to reprocess the 5' RACE reads, holding one entry per CDR3 protein. This table holds roughly 4,000 distinct CDR3 sequences, roughly 8.6% found once. Follow-up blood was drawn about 14 weeks, roughly three months, after antiretroviral therapy began. All unsorted peripheral T cells were captured because whole blood was used without fractionation. The RNA source was an approximately 2.4 ml peripheral blood draw. By share, this clonotype ranks as medium-sized. CDR3 length equals 13 residues. Per germline, CDR1 SGHVS and CDR2 FQNEAQ. Trimming removed 4 bases at V and 5 bases at J, with 9 bases between.

The sequence was collected from an adult with HIV infection. The source material was blood, sampled during antiretroviral therapy. The chain has TRBV7-8 and TRBJ1-5, with D unresolved. The CDR3 region is CASSYERDQPQHF. CDR3 coding DNA: TGTGCCAGCAGCTACGAGAGAGATCAGCCCCAGCATTTT.